Listed below are T cell receptor beta chains from one sample, sequenced in a study of blood T cell repertoires in COVID-19. Libraries were prepared by immunoSEQ multiplex PCR; TCRdb keeps only in-frame clonotypes and omits some of them. The sample has 120,000 or so clones; approximately 90% are singletons. Sequences were obtained from peripheral blood. The origin of the receptors is a human donor in a cohort sampled during active COVID-19. Each CDR3 is given with its conserved first and last residue. D genes are given only for firm matches. For some rows the clone size is stated as once, few or many, or as a class when expanded; others skip it.

v_gene	j_gene	d_gene	abundance	CDR3aa	CDR3nt
TRBV3-1/TRBV3-2	TRBJ2-7	TRBD1	NA	CASSPTLRGRLSYEQYF	TGTGCCAGCAGCCCCACACTCAGGGGGCGCTTATCCTACGAGCAGTACTTC
TRBV11-2	TRBJ2-7	NA	NA	CASSLGGGPYEQYF	TGTGCCAGCAGCTTAGGTGGCGGTCCCTACGAGCAGTACTTC
TRBV4-1	TRBJ2-3	TRBD1	NA	CASSPWGGDRGIPDTQYF	TGCGCCAGCAGCCCCTGGGGAGGGGACAGGGGGATCCCAGATACGCAGTATTTT
TRBV7-6	TRBJ2-1	TRBD2	few	CASSLATGLAYNEQFF	TGTGCCAGCAGCTTAGCAACGGGACTAGCTTACAATGAGCAGTTCTTC
TRBV21-1	TRBJ1-1	NA	NA	CASSTQRRTEAFF	TGTGCCAGCAGCACCCAGCGGAGGACTGAAGCTTTCTTT
TRBV18	TRBJ2-7	NA	NA	CASSPSDSYEQYF	TGTGCCAGCTCACCCTCGGACAGCTACGAGCAGTACTTC
TRBV12-3/TRBV12-4	TRBJ2-1	NA	NA	CASRSPGVSEQFF	TGTGCCAGCAGATCTCCCGGGGTGAGTGAGCAGTTCTTC
TRBV2	TRBJ2-7	NA	NA	CASRGTSGIYEQYF	TGTGCCAGCAGGGGGACTTCAGGAATCTACGAGCAGTACTTC
TRBV24-1	TRBJ2-5	TRBD2	NA	CATSDLKREERETQYF	TGTGCCACCAGTGATTTAAAGCGGGAGGAGCGGGAGACCCAGTACTTC
TRBV7-9	TRBJ2-2	TRBD1	NA	CASSLGTANTGELFF	TGTGCCAGCAGCCTCGGGACAGCAAACACCGGGGAGCTGTTTTTT
TRBV19	TRBJ2-3	TRBD2	NA	CASSIMALAGGTTDTQYF	TGTGCCAGTAGTATCATGGCCCTAGCGGGAGGGACCACAGATACGCAGTATTTT
TRBV27	TRBJ1-2	TRBD1	NA	CASSPGQGHGYTF	TGTGCCAGCAGTCCGGGACAGGGGCATGGCTACACCTTC
TRBV6-6	TRBJ1-5	NA	once	CASSSRGLDQPQHF	TGTGCCAGCAGTTCTCGGGGACTCGATCAGCCCCAGCATTTT
TRBV24-1	TRBJ1-1	NA	NA	CATSAPGNTEAFF	TGTGCCACCAGTGCGCCAGGTAACACTGAAGCTTTCTTT
TRBV7-9	TRBJ2-1	TRBD1	NA	CASSPGQANEQFF	TGTGCCAGCAGCCCAGGACAGGCAAATGAGCAGTTCTTC
TRBV4-1	TRBJ2-3	TRBD2	NA	CASSQQSGRASTDTQYF	TGCGCCAGCAGCCAACAAAGCGGGAGGGCTAGCACAGATACGCAGTATTTT
TRBV6-1	TRBJ2-3	NA	NA	CASFSEGDTQYF	TGTGCCAGCTTTAGCGAGGGAGATACGCAGTATTTT
TRBV11-3	TRBJ2-1	TRBD2	NA	CASSLGGGEGLGRKQFF	TGTGCCAGCAGCTTGGGGGGAGGGGAGGGTTTAGGAAGGAAGCAGTTCTTC
TRBV4-1	TRBJ2-5	NA	NA	CASSHPQGMEETQYF	TGCGCCAGCAGCCACCCCCAGGGGATGGAGGAGACCCAGTACTTC
TRBV12-3/TRBV12-4	TRBJ1-1	TRBD1	once	CASSFGTAEAFF	TGTGCCAGCAGCTTTGGGACAGCTGAAGCTTTCTTT
TRBV11-3	TRBJ2-3	TRBD1	NA	CASSYRSGGPDTQYF	TGTGCCAGCAGCTACAGGTCAGGGGGCCCAGATACGCAGTATTTT
TRBV6-5	TRBJ1-5	TRBD1	NA	CASSSTGNQPQHF	TGTGCCAGCAGTTCGACAGGGAATCAGCCCCAGCATTTT
TRBV11-2	TRBJ2-2	TRBD2	NA	CASTGVAGENTGELFF	TGTGCCAGCACCGGAGTAGCGGGAGAGAACACCGGGGAGCTGTTTTTT
TRBV25-1	TRBJ2-1	TRBD2	NA	CASSEFGGAYNEQFF	TGTGCCAGCAGTGAATTTGGGGGGGCCTACAATGAGCAGTTCTTC
TRBV19	TRBJ2-7	TRBD1	NA	CASSILGSPGQGTYEQYF	TGTGCCAGTAGTATTTTGGGATCCCCGGGACAGGGGACCTACGAGCAGTACTTC
TRBV4-1	TRBJ2-5	TRBD1	NA	CASSQVRQGQETQYF	TGCGCCAGCAGCCAGGTTCGACAGGGGCAAGAGACCCAGTACTTC
TRBV27	TRBJ1-2	NA	once	CASSLGRPTNYGYTF	TGTGCCAGCAGTTTAGGCAGGCCTACGAACTATGGCTACACCTTC
TRBV5-1	TRBJ2-6	NA	NA	CASSWQAGRSGANVLTF	TGCGCCAGCAGCTGGCAGGCAGGCCGCTCTGGGGCCAACGTCCTGACTTTC
TRBV5-6	TRBJ1-1	NA	few	CASSPRLHPGAFF	TGTGCCAGCAGCCCGAGGCTCCATCCGGGAGCTTTCTTT
TRBV19	TRBJ2-3	NA	NA	CASSIGGVDTQYF	TGTGCCAGTAGTATAGGGGGGGTAGATACGCAGTATTTT
TRBV5-1	TRBJ2-3	TRBD2	NA	CASSLLAGRTDTQYF	TGCGCCAGCAGCTTACTAGCGGGCCGCACAGATACGCAGTATTTT
TRBV2	TRBJ2-3	NA	once	CATLSTDTQYF	TGTGCCACCCTAAGCACAGATACGCAGTATTTT
TRBV19	TRBJ2-1	TRBD2	NA	CASSTPTSGSTEQFF	TGTGCCAGTAGTACCCCGACTAGCGGGAGTACTGAGCAGTTCTTC
TRBV9	TRBJ2-3	NA	NA	CASSAPGWEKYADTQYF	TGTGCCAGCAGCGCCCCTGGGTGGGAGAAGTATGCAGATACGCAGTATTTT
TRBV18	TRBJ2-3	NA	once	CASSSRAENTDTQYF	TGTGCCAGCTCATCAAGAGCGGAGAACACAGATACGCAGTATTTT
TRBV21-1	TRBJ2-4	NA	NA	CASSGRVSVHIQYF	TGTGCCAGCAGCGGCAGGGTTTCGGTCCACATTCAGTACTTC
TRBV7-9	TRBJ2-3	TRBD2	NA	CASSSLAGGVTDTQYF	TGTGCCAGCAGCTCGCTGGCGGGGGGGGTCACAGATACGCAGTATTTT
TRBV19	TRBJ2-1	NA	NA	CASIGLREGDNEQFF	TGTGCCAGTATAGGACTGAGGGAAGGCGACAATGAGCAGTTCTTC
TRBV6-5	TRBJ2-5	TRBD1	NA	CASSRGQAEETQYF	TGTGCCAGCAGCCGGGGACAGGCCGAAGAGACCCAGTACTTC
TRBV18	TRBJ2-5	NA	few	CASSTTGIRETQYF	TGTGCCAGCTCAACAACAGGGATCAGGGAGACCCAGTACTTC
TRBV14	TRBJ2-5	TRBD1	NA	CASSQGQTRQETQYF	TGTGCCAGCAGCCAGGGACAGACAAGACAAGAGACCCAGTACTTC
TRBV9	TRBJ2-2	TRBD2	NA	CASSVGGLAVGRELFF	TGTGCCAGCAGCGTAGGAGGACTAGCGGTCGGACGGGAGCTGTTTTTT
TRBV2	TRBJ1-5	NA	NA	CASKQDRLSNSNQPQHF	TGTGCCAGCAAACAGGACAGACTCAGTAATAGCAATCAGCCCCAGCATTTT